A single sample is the source of the 27 T cell receptor beta chains below, sequenced in a study of response to subunit inactivated influenza vaccine. TCRdb processed the RT-PCR reads anew with MiXCR; each CDR3 protein has one entry. This sample carries around 710,000 distinct CDR3 sequences, approximately 15% of them seen once, and the ten largest clones take around 6.5%. Here the sequenced sample was PBMCs from blood, taken 14 days before vaccination. The source of these receptors is a man aged 50-59 years who received an inactivated influenza vaccine.

J is TRBJ2-3 and V is TRBV6-2 or TRBV6-3, with 10 positions matching TRBD1. The CDR3 extends over 18 amino acids. Germline CDR1 MNHEY, CDR2 SVGEGT. Trimming at V came to 6 bases and at J to 2 bases, leaving 14 bases not matched to a gene. The DNA for the CDR3 is TGTGCCAGCAGGCCCTGGCGACAGGGGGCCATCTTCACAGATACGCAGTATTTT. Its protein is CASRPWRQGAIFTDTQYF.

The chain uses TRBV7-6 and TRBJ2-1, with a tentative D call TRBD1 (6 bases). Between the trimmed V and J ends, which lost 5 bases and 6 bases, there was a span of 17 bases. From germline, CDR1 is SGHVS and CDR2 FNYEAQ. The CDR3 contains 15 residues. The CDR3 loop reads CASSTGTSAFNEQFF. The DNA of the CDR3 is TGTGCCAGCAGCACAGGGACAAGCGCGTTCAATGAGCAGTTCTTC.

CDR3 region: CASSANSNQPQHF. DNA of the CDR3: TGTGCCAGCAGTGCAAATAGCAATCAGCCCCAGCATTTT. The chain joins TRBV6-1 to TRBJ1-5; D remains ambiguous. Germline V gene sequence: CDR1 MNHNS, CDR2 SASEGT. The CDR3 contains 13 residues. With 4 bases removed from V and 0 bases from J, the gap between germline ends came to 4 bases.

This clonotype showed up just a few times. The rearrangement uses TRBV5-1 and TRBJ2-2, with D perhaps TRBD1 (6 bases). This CDR3 contains 15 residues. With 0 bases removed from V and 6 bases from J, the gap between germline ends came to 12 bases. CDR1 and CDR2 (germline): SGHRS, YFSETQ. As DNA, the CDR3 is TGCGCCAGCAGCTTGGTGCAGGGGAATTCCGGGGAGCTGTTTTTT. This sequence encodes CASSLVQGNSGELFF. The full variable domain, with the rest looked up from reference TRBV5-1 and TRBJ2-2, is KAGVTQTPRYLIKTRGQQVTLSCSPISGHRSVSWYQQTPGQGLQFLFEYFSETQRNKGNFPGRFSGRQFSNSRSEMNVSTLELGDSALYLCASSLVQGNSGELFFGEGSRLTVL.

The chain recombines TRBV11-3 with TRBJ2-1; TRBD2 is a possible D gene (7 bases). The CDR3 length is 14 residues. Trimming took 8 bases from V and 5 from J, leaving 16 bases between them. Germline V gene sequence: CDR1 SGHNT, CDR2 YENEEA. The chain's CDR3 is CASQRGGGDNEQFF. In DNA, the CDR3 is TGTGCCAGCCAGCGCGGAGGGGGGGACAATGAGCAGTTCTTC.

This chain joins TRBV28 and TRBJ1-3; 7 bases are shared with TRBD1. From germline, CDR1 is MDHEN and CDR2 SYDVKM. With V trimmed by 4 bases and J by 0 bases, 6 bases remained unmatched. This CDR3 comprises 16 residues. The CDR3: CASSSPGQTSGNTIYF. The DNA for the CDR3 is TGTGCCAGCAGTTCACCGGGACAGACCTCTGGAAACACCATATATTTT.

This clonotype was counted between two and nine times. V and J are TRBV29-1 and TRBJ2-7; 10 positions match TRBD2. The CDR3 contains 13 residues. J gave up 2 bases and V 7 bases, and 5 bases lay outside the gene matches. Germline V CDR1 and CDR2: SQVTM, ANQGSEA. CDR3 protein: CSARTSGPYEQYF. The CDR3 DNA follows: TGCAGCGCCCGGACTAGCGGTCCCTACGAGCAGTACTTC.

The rearrangement joins TRBV6-5 to TRBJ2-7; 10 nucleotides line up with TRBD1. The V gene's germline CDR1 is MNHEY and CDR2 SVGAGI. The CDR3 consists of 14 residues. With V trimmed by 4 bases and J by 6 bases, 6 bases remained unmatched. CDR3 protein: CASSWGQGSGEQYF. The CDR3 DNA reads TGTGCCAGCAGTTGGGGACAGGGGAGCGGCGAGCAGTACTTC.

This clonotype was detected only a few times. The CDR3 is CATSHRTSGARNEQFF. The DNA of the CDR3 is TGTGCCACCAGTCACCGGACTAGCGGGGCTCGTAATGAGCAGTTCTTC. The J gene is TRBJ2-1, the V gene TRBV24-1; the match to TRBD2 covers 12 bases. CDR1 is KGHDR, CDR2 SFDVKD, per germline. J lost 7 bases, V lost 6 bases, and 9 bases had no gene match. There are 16 residues in the CDR3.

As concerns this clonotype: The conserved final phenylalanine or tryptophan is absent from the CDR3, which likely points to a read error. This chain links TRBV20-1 with TRBJ2-7, with D tentatively TRBD2 (5 bases). Germline V lookup: CDR1 DFQATT, CDR2 SNEGSKA (reference sequence). This CDR3 has 13 residues. V gave up 5 bases and J gave up 7 bases, with 18 bases separating them. CDR3 coding DNA: TGCAGTGCTCCCCGCCCGGGATCCCCTGAGCAGTACTTG. Protein product: CSAPRPGSPEQYL.

The rearrangement joins TRBV10-3 to TRBJ1-1, with 7 bases identical to TRBD1. The CDR3 runs 11 residues. Germline CDR1 reads ENHRY; CDR2 reads SYGVKD. V gave up 4 bases and J gave up 8 bases; unmatched junction bases: 1. The CDR3 sequence is CAISVQGEAFF. The CDR3 DNA reads as TGTGCCATCAGTGTACAGGGGGAAGCTTTCTTT.

The table lists this clonotype with a few counts. The gene calls are TRBV12-3 or TRBV12-4 and TRBJ2-2, with 10 bases fitting TRBD1. J lost 5 bases, V lost 3 bases, and 6 bases had no gene match. The CDR3 extends over 16 amino acids. The CDR3 nucleotides are TGTGCCAGCAGTTTGGACAGGGGGAGAGGAACCGGGGAGCTGTTTTTT. Translation: CASSLDRGRGTGELFF.

The chain employs TRBV7-9 and TRBJ2-1; 7 nucleotides match TRBD1. Unmatched junction bases numbered 11, after V lost 2 bases and J lost 7 bases. Germline lookup yields CDR1 SEHNR and CDR2 FQNEAQ (reference sequence). The CDR3 runs 16 residues. The CDR3 coding sequence is TGTGCCAGCAGCTTATGGACTTGGGACAGTAGAAATGAGCAGTTCTTC. Protein sequence: CASSLWTWDSRNEQFF.

This clonotype showed up just a few times. The V and J genes are TRBV18 and TRBJ2-2; D is undetermined. Trimming removed 4 bases from V and 6 bases from J, with 9 bases in between. The CDR3 length is 13 residues. Germline CDR1 is KGHSH and CDR2 is LQKENI. The CDR3 protein is CASSLNRAGELFF. The CDR3 bases are TGTGCCAGCTCACTCAACCGGGCCGGGGAGCTGTTTTTT.

V gene TRBV7-2 combines with J gene TRBJ2-1, with 7 nucleotides matching TRBD1. Germline V gene lookup returns CDR1 SGHTA and CDR2 FQGNSA. After removal of 5 bases from V and 5 bases from J, the junction contained 6 bases not matched to a gene. The CDR3 is 14 amino acids. The DNA of the CDR3 is TGTGCCAGCAGCGTCGGACAGGTGAACAATGAGCAGTTCTTC. Its translation: CASSVGQVNNEQFF.

Only a few counts were recorded for this clonotype. CDR3: CASSLTSGREQFF. The CDR3 nucleotides are TGTGCCAGCAGTTTAACTAGCGGGCGGGAGCAGTTCTTC. The chain uses TRBV27 and TRBJ2-1; 9 positions match TRBD2. The CDR3 runs 13 residues. Per germline, CDR1 MNHEY and CDR2 SMNVEV (reference sequence). Trimming cost V 2 bases and J 10 bases; bases outside gene matches: 3.

This clonotype was picked up a small number of times. The chain combines TRBV28 with TRBJ1-2; TRBD1 aligns across 11 bases. The CDR3 has 15 residues. V lost 3 bases and J lost 7; bases outside the gene matches: 7. Germline CDR1 is MDHEN and CDR2 is SYDVKM. DNA for the CDR3: TGTGCCAGCAGTTTCCAGGACAGGGGGCATAGTGGCTACACCTTC. Translating it yields CASSFQDRGHSGYTF.

The chain carries TRBV3-1 and TRBJ1-2, with D possibly matching TRBD1 (6 bases). Trimming took off 4 bases at V and 4 bases at J, with 16 bases between the two ends. Germline loops: CDR1 LGHDT, CDR2 YNNKEL (reference sequence). The CDR3 is made up of 15 amino acids. CDR3 protein: CASSLGSQGIYGYTF. The DNA of the CDR3 is TGTGCCAGCAGCCTAGGATCCCAGGGGATCTATGGCTACACCTTC. Using reference TRBV3-1 and TRBJ1-2 for the parts outside the CDR3, the full variable domain is DTAVSQTPKYLVTQMGNDKSIKCEQNLGHDTMYWYKQDSKKFLKIMFSYNNKELIINETVPNRFSPKSPDKAHLNLHINSLELGDSAVYFCASSLGSQGIYGYTFGSGTRLTVV.

Many counts were recorded for this clonotype. The chain combines TRBV7-2 with TRBJ1-1, with D possibly matching TRBD1 (5 bases). The V gene's germline CDR1 is SGHTA and CDR2 FQGNSA. Trimming left V 3 bases short and J 6 bases short, with 14 bases between. CDR3 length equals 14 residues. The CDR3 protein is CASSFQGGVSEAFF. CDR3 sequence (DNA): TGTGCCAGCAGCTTCCAGGGAGGGGTTTCTGAAGCTTTCTTT. Variable domain in full (rest from reference TRBV7-2 and TRBJ1-1): GAGVSQSPSNKVTEKGKDVELRCDPISGHTALYWYRQSLGQGLEFLIYFQGNSAPDKSGLPSDRFSAERTGGSVSTLTIQRTQQEDSAVYLCASSFQGGVSEAFFGQGTRLTVV.

The chain recombines TRBV14 with TRBJ1-6; TRBD1 matches 8 bases. The V and J ends lost 4 bases and 6 bases, in that order; junction bases with no gene match: 5. The CDR3 spans 15 residues. In germline, CDR1 is SGHDN, CDR2 FVKESK. CDR3 protein: CASSPGTGRNSPLHF. The CDR3 bases are TGTGCCAGCAGCCCCGGGACAGGACGTAATTCACCCCTCCACTTT.

V is TRBV6-5 and J is TRBJ2-1; TRBD1 matches 9 bases. Germline loops: CDR1 MNHEY, CDR2 SVGAGI. J lost 4 bases, V lost 5 bases, and 3 bases had no gene match. The CDR3 consists of 14 residues. In DNA, the CDR3 is TGTGCCAGCAGTACTGGACAGGGGTACAATGAGCAGTTCTTC. Translation: CASSTGQGYNEQFF.

This clonotype was detected ten times or more. The chain joins TRBV4-1 to TRBJ1-6, with D perhaps TRBD1 (5 bases). V was trimmed by 1 base and J by 7 bases, leaving 14 bases between them. Germline lookup yields CDR1 MGHRA and CDR2 YSYEKL. The CDR3 has 16 residues. This CDR3 reads CASSQVSFWGNSPLHF. Written as DNA, the CDR3 is TGCGCCAGCAGCCAAGTGTCTTTTTGGGGGAATTCACCCCTCCACTTT.

The genes are TRBV4-2 and TRBJ2-2; weak D call: TRBD2 (7 bases). CDR1 LGHNA and CDR2 YNFKEQ come from the germline V gene. V lost 2 bases to trimming and J lost 4 bases, with 20 bases between them. The CDR3 length is 18 residues. CDR3 in amino acids: CASSQLQGRGRATGELFF. CDR3 bases: TGTGCCAGCAGCCAATTACAGGGTAGAGGGAGGGCCACCGGGGAGCTGTTTTTT.

This clonotype was seen only a few times. CDR3 loop: CASSHPTGGYGQPQHF. The CDR3 coding sequence is TGTGCCAGCAGTCACCCGACAGGGGGCTACGGTCAGCCCCAGCATTTT. This chain joins TRBV6-2 or TRBV6-3 and TRBJ1-5, with 10 bases matching TRBD1. CDR1 is MNHEY and CDR2 is SVGEGT in the germline V gene. V shed 5 bases and J 6 bases; nucleotides not matched to a gene: 10. The CDR3 length is 16 residues.

This clonotype was seen more than once but under ten times. The rearrangement uses TRBV6-1 and TRBJ2-1, with 8 positions matching TRBD1. Looked up from germline, CDR1 is MNHNS and CDR2 is SASEGT. The CDR3 is 16 amino acids. The junction had 12 bases not matched to a gene; V was cut back by 5 bases and J by 6 bases. CDR3 sequence reads: CASSRPGQAGSNEQFF. In nucleotides, the CDR3 is TGTGCCAGCAGTCGACCGGGACAGGCTGGATCCAATGAGCAGTTCTTC.

This clonotype was seen only a few times. CDR3: CASSLSPRINYGYTF. In nucleotides, the CDR3 is TGTGCCAGCAGTTTATCCCCCCGGATTAACTATGGCTACACCTTC. J is TRBJ1-2 and V is TRBV27; D is ambiguous. The V end was cut by 0 bases, the J end by 1 base, with 9 bases between. The CDR3 consists of 15 residues. The V gene's germline CDR1 is MNHEY and CDR2 SMNVEV (reference sequence).

The rearrangement uses TRBV20-1 and TRBJ1-6, with D possibly being TRBD1 (5 bases). Germline V gives CDR1 DFQATT, CDR2 SNEGSKA (reference sequence). The germline V and J ends were trimmed by 0 bases and 15 bases, with 12 bases remaining between them. The CDR3 contains 12 residues. The DNA for the CDR3 is TGCAGTGCTAGAGATCCGGGGCCCCTCCTCCACTTT. It translates to CSARDPGPLLHF.